The present T cell receptor (beta chain) was sequenced within a study of CD8 T cells in ankylosing spondylitis. Study-level results: Existing reports had already noted some motif variants in reactive arthritis synovial fluid and blood. The study identified a TCR beta motif of seven or eight highly homologous variants that appeared characteristic of ankylosing spondylitis blood. It was reported that disease-linked clones were significantly enriched in matched ankylosing spondylitis synovial fluid.

This clonotype was detected ten times or more. Its specificity is not known. In TCRdb, the 5' RACE reads were re-called with MiXCR into one record per CDR3 protein. This repertoire shows under 250,000 distinct CDR3 sequences, roughly 25% found once; its top ten account for about 6.2%. The sequenced sample consisted of blood, either unsorted or a sorted T cell fraction (not recorded which). This receptor was identified in a male donor with ankylosing spondylitis or in good health (not recorded which).

CDR3 sequence reads: CASSLTGGSTQYF. CDR3 in DNA: TGTGCCAGCAGCTTAACGGGGGGGAGTACCCAGTACTTC. The rearrangement links TRBV7-3 to TRBJ2-5; TRBD2 aligns across 7 bases. From germline, CDR1 is SGHTA and CDR2 FQGTGA. Trimming at V came to 0 bases and at J to 8 bases, leaving 3 bases not matched to a gene. This CDR3 comprises 13 residues.